These T cell receptor beta chains were read from a single sample in a study of vaccination and CD4 T cells after COVID-19. TCRdb re-called the PCR reads with MiXCR, one entry per CDR3 protein. The sample gives some 12,000 distinct CDR3 sequences, about 65% of which show up once; about 27% is in the top ten. The antigens of these receptors remain unknown. Source: CD4+ T cells from blood, cultured in vitro, taken before SARS-CoV-2 vaccination. These receptor sequences come from a human donor who had recovered from COVID-19. The CDR3 runs from the conserved cysteine through the conserved F or W. A D gene is named only where the DNA matches it firmly. Rows give clone size only sometimes, using once, few, many, or a class for an expanded clone.

V gene	D gene	clone size	J gene	CDR3 protein	CDR3 DNA
TRBV6-5	-	-	TRBJ1-5	CASSYGRGYSNQPQHF	TGTGCCAGCAGTTACGGTCGGGGGTATAGCAATCAGCCCCAGCATTTT
TRBV24-1	TRBD1	few	TRBJ2-3	CATSDTGQGVAWQYF	TGTGCCACCAGTGACACCGGACAGGGAGTCGCTTGGCAGTATTTT
TRBV7-8	-	-	TRBJ1-5	CASSLDTSNQPQHF	TGTGCCAGCAGCTTAGATACAAGCAATCAGCCCCAGCATTTT
TRBV6-5	-	-	TRBJ2-7	CASSYAAGTNPYEQYF	TGTGCCAGCAGTTACGCAGCCGGGACAAATCCCTACGAGCAGTACTTC
TRBV4-1	TRBD1	-	TRBJ2-2	CASSQRTGDTGELFF	TGCGCCAGCAGCCAGCGGACAGGGGACACCGGGGAGCTGTTTTTT
TRBV30	-	-	TRBJ1-1	CAWSPTRNTEAFF	TGTGCCTGGAGCCCCACAAGGAACACTGAAGCTTTCTTT
TRBV20-1	-	-	TRBJ1-1	CSARDFANTEAFF	TGCAGTGCTAGAGACTTCGCGAACACTGAAGCTTTCTTT
TRBV12-3/TRBV12-4	-	few	TRBJ2-5	CASSPQELQETQYF	TGTGCCAGCAGTCCTCAAGAATTACAAGAGACCCAGTACTTC
TRBV28	-	once	TRBJ1-5	CASMDNQPQHF	TGTGCCAGCATGGACAATCAGCCCCAGCATTTT
TRBV30	-	-	TRBJ2-7	CAWSVTYEQYF	TGTGCCTGGAGTGTAACCTACGAGCAGTACTTC
TRBV5-6	-	-	TRBJ1-2	CASSPGDNYGYTF	TGTGCCAGCAGCCCGGGGGATAACTATGGCTACACCTTC
TRBV19	-	-	TRBJ1-1	CASSIIQPSHTEAFF	TGTGCCAGTAGTATCATACAGCCAAGCCACACTGAAGCTTTCTTT
TRBV2	TRBD1	few	TRBJ2-7	CASSRGQSEQYF	TGTGCCAGCAGCCGGGGACAGAGTGAGCAGTACTTC
TRBV24-1	-	few	TRBJ2-5	CATSDGTEETQYF	TGTGCCACCAGTGATGGGACTGAAGAGACCCAGTACTTC
TRBV7-2	TRBD1	-	TRBJ2-2	CASSRLGQGAGELFF	TGTGCCAGCAGCCGATTAGGACAGGGGGCCGGGGAGCTGTTTTTT
TRBV5-4	-	once	TRBJ2-5	CASSQGWSAQETQYF	TGTGCCAGCAGCCAGGGGTGGTCGGCTCAAGAGACCCAGTACTTC
TRBV7-9	-	-	TRBJ2-7	CASSLTAGGMEAQYF	TGTGCCAGCAGCTTAACGGCAGGTGGGATGGAGGCCCAGTACTTC
TRBV20-1	TRBD2	-	TRBJ2-3	CSALAGASDTQYF	TGCAGTGCGTTAGCGGGAGCATCAGATACGCAGTATTTT
TRBV7-9	-	-	TRBJ1-1	CASSFQANEAFF	TGTGCCAGCAGCTTTCAGGCAAATGAAGCTTTCTTT
TRBV15	TRBD1	-	TRBJ2-7	CATSRDTGEYEQYF	TGTGCCACCAGCAGAGATACAGGGGAGTACGAGCAGTACTTC